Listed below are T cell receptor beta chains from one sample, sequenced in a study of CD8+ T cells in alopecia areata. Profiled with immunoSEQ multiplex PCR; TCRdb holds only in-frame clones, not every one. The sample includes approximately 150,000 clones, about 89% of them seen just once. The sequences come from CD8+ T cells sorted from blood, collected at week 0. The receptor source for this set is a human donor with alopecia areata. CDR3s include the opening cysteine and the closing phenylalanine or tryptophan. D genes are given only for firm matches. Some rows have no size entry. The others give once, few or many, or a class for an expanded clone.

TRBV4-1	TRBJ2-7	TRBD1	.	CASSLGQGEYEQYF	TGCGCCAGCAGCCTCGGACAGGGGGAGTACGAGCAGTACTTC
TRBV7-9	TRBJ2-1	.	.	CASSLAGTYNEQFF	TGTGCCAGCAGCTTAGCTGGGACTTACAATGAGCAGTTCTTC
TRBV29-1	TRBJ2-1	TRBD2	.	CSVEALAGGFSYNEQFF	TGCAGCGTTGAGGCGCTAGCGGGGGGCTTCTCCTACAATGAGCAGTTCTTC
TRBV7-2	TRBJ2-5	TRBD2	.	CASSLWLASGQQETQYF	TGTGCCAGCTCCCTTTGGCTGGCTAGCGGGCAACAAGAGACCCAGTACTTC
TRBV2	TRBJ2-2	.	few	CASMPPQNTGELFF	TGTGCCAGCATGCCGCCACAAAACACCGGGGAGCTGTTTTTT
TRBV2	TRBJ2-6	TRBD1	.	CASTNRDRGIAGANVLTF	TGCGCCAGCACCAACCGGGACAGGGGGATCGCTGGGGCCAACGTCCTGACTTTC
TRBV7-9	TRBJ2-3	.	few	CASSEDTDTQYF	TGTGCCAGCAGCGAGGACACAGATACGCAGTATTTT
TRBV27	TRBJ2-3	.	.	CASSPEAESTDTQYF	TGTGCCAGCAGTCCCGAGGCCGAGAGCACAGATACGCAGTATTTT
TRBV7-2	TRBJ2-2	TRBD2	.	CASSLWTSGVSNTGELFF	TGTGCCAGCAGCTTATGGACTAGCGGGGTTTCGAACACCGGGGAGCTGTTTTTT
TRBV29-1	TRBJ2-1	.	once	CSVEVVGESSYNEQFF	TGCAGCGTTGAGGTCGTTGGTGAAAGCTCCTACAATGAGCAGTTCTTC
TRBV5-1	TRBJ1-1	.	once	CASSVGITNGAFF	TGCGCCAGCAGCGTAGGGATCACGAATGGAGCTTTCTTT
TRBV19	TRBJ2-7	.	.	CASSIFARGSYEQYF	TGTGCCAGTAGTATATTTGCCAGGGGCTCCTACGAGCAGTACTTC
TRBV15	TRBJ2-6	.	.	CATRGLTVYPNVLTF	TGTGCCACACGGGGTTTGACAGTATACCCCAACGTCCTGACTTTC
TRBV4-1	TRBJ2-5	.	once	CASSQPVGSQETQYF	TGCGCCAGCAGCCAGCCCGTGGGGAGCCAAGAGACCCAGTACTTC
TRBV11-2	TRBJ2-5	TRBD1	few	CASSSHTSDREETQYF	TGTGCCAGCAGCTCCCATACGTCGGACAGGGAAGAGACCCAGTACTTC
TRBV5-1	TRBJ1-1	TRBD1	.	CASSPGQGATEAFF	TGCGCCAGCAGCCCCGGACAGGGAGCCACTGAAGCTTTCTTT
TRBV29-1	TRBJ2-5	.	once	CSVELPLDTALETQYF	TGCAGCGTTGAACTCCCGCTAGATACGGCATTGGAGACCCAGTACTTC
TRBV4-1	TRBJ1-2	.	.	CASSQEQGFYGYTF	TGCGCCAGCAGCCAAGAACAGGGATTCTATGGCTACACCTTC
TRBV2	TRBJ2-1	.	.	CATISGNEQFF	TGTGCCACCATAAGCGGGAATGAGCAGTTCTTC
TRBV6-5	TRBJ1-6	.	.	CAGSDGGGNSPLHF	TGTGCCGGGTCGGACGGAGGGGGTAATTCACCCCTCCACTTT
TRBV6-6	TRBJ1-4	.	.	CASSMTALNEKLFF	TGTGCCAGCAGTATGACAGCACTTAATGAAAAACTGTTTTTT
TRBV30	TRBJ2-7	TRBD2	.	CAWSSGRALYEQYF	TGTGCCTGGAGTAGCGGGAGGGCCCTCTACGAGCAGTACTTC
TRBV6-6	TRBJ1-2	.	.	CASSYDNRNGYTF	TGTGCCAGCAGTTATGACAATCGGAATGGCTACACCTTC
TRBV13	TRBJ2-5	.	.	CASSLRPQETQYF	TGTGCCAGCAGCTTAAGGCCCCAAGAGACCCAGTACTTC
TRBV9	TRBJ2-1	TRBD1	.	CASSVSTGGINEQFF	TGTGCCAGCAGCGTATCGACAGGGGGCATCAATGAGCAGTTCTTC
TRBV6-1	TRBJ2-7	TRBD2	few	CASRGGAYEQYF	TGTGCCAGCAGGGGGGGGGCCTACGAGCAGTACTTC
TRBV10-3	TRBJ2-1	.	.	CAIAWGRRNNEQFF	TGTGCCATCGCTTGGGGGCGTCGGAACAATGAGCAGTTCTTC
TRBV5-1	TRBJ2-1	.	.	CASSLGLAVEQFF	TGCGCCAGCAGCTTAGGGCTAGCCGTTGAGCAGTTCTTC
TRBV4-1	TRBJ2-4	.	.	CASSGPGNIQYF	TGCGCCAGCAGCGGACCTGGGAACATTCAGTACTTC
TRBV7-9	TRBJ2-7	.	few	CASSLGTSSYEQYF	TGTGCCAGCAGCTTAGGGACCTCGTCCTACGAGCAGTACTTC
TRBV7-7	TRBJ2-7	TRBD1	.	CASSPETGKTYEQYF	TGTGCTAGCAGCCCCGAGACAGGGAAAACCTACGAGCAGTACTTC
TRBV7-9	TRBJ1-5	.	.	CASSLGTNQPQHF	TGTGCCAGCAGCTTAGGGACCAATCAGCCCCAGCATTTT
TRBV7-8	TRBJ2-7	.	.	CASSLSAWEQYF	TGTGCCAGCAGCTTATCTGCGTGGGAGCAGTACTTC
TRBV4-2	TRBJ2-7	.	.	CASSQESRLYEQYF	TGTGCCAGCAGCCAAGAGAGTCGGCTTTACGAGCAGTACTTC
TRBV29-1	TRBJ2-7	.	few	CSTVLDSYEQYF	TGCAGCACCGTTTTGGACAGCTACGAGCAGTACTTC
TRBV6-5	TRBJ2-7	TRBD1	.	CASSPGGSYEQYF	TGTGCCAGCAGTCCAGGGGGTTCCTACGAGCAGTACTTC
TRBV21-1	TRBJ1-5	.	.	CASSNSDQPQHF	TGTGCCAGCAGCAACAGTGATCAGCCCCAGCATTTT
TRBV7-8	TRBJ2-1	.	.	CASSSTGRGDNEQFF	TGTGCCAGCAGCTCGACAGGGAGGGGAGACAATGAGCAGTTCTTC
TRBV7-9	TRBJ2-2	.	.	CASSQTTGLGELFF	TGTGCCAGCAGCCAAACTACAGGTCTCGGGGAGCTGTTTTTT
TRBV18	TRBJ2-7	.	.	CASSPGDSKNYEQYF	TGTGCCAGCTCACCCGGGGATAGTAAGAACTACGAGCAGTACTTC
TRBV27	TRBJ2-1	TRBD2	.	CASSGSGVDNEQFF	TGTGCCAGCAGTGGTAGCGGGGTCGACAATGAGCAGTTCTTC
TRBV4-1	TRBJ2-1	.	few	CASSQAHSVANEQFF	TGCGCCAGCAGCCAAGCACATTCAGTAGCAAATGAGCAGTTCTTC
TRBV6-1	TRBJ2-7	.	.	CATRIDSYEQYF	TGTGCCACCAGAATAGATTCCTACGAGCAGTACTTC
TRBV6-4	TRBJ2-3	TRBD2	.	CASSDAPSGGTDTQYF	TGTGCCAGCAGTGACGCGCCTAGCGGGGGGACAGATACGCAGTATTTT
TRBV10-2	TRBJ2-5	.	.	CASSESKQKETQYF	TGCGCCAGCAGTGAGTCGAAACAGAAAGAGACCCAGTACTTC
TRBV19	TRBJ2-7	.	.	CASSIWAGNYEQYF	TGTGCCAGTAGTATATGGGCCGGGAACTACGAGCAGTACTTC
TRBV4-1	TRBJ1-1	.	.	CASSQVQAGEAEAFF	TGCGCCAGCAGCCAAGTTCAGGCAGGGGAGGCTGAAGCTTTCTTT
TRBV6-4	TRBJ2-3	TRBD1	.	CASSATPGQGTDTQYF	TGTGCCAGCAGTGCAACTCCGGGACAGGGCACAGATACGCAGTATTTT
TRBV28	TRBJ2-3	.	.	CASSFIRGDTQYF	TGTGCCAGCAGTTTCATTCGAGGAGATACGCAGTATTTT
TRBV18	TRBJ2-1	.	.	CASMDPSSYNEQFF	TGTGCCAGCATGGACCCAAGCTCCTACAATGAGCAGTTCTTC
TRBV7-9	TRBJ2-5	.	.	CATDRNQETQYF	TGTGCCACCGACAGAAATCAAGAGACCCAGTACTTC
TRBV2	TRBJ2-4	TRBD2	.	CASRAGREKNIQYF	TGTGCCAGCAGAGCGGGGAGAGAAAAAAACATTCAGTACTTC
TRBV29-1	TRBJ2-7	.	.	CSVEDSLGGSYEQYF	TGCAGCGTTGAAGATTCCCTAGGGGGCTCCTACGAGCAGTACTTC
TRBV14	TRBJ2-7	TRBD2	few	CASSQSSLAGGIYEQYF	TGTGCCAGCAGCCAATCGAGTTTAGCGGGAGGGATCTACGAGCAGTACTTC
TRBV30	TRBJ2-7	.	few	CAWIGSSSYEQYF	TGTGCCTGGATTGGGTCTAGCTCCTACGAGCAGTACTTC
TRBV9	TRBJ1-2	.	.	CASSEIDRSAGYGYTF	TGTGCCAGCAGCGAAATAGACCGGTCGGCAGGCTATGGCTACACCTTC
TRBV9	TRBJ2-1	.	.	CASSPGVNEQFF	TGTGCCAGCAGCCCGGGGGTCAATGAGCAGTTCTTC